The clone carrying this T cell receptor (beta chain) was recorded once. What it recognizes is unknown. CDR3 size: 14 residues. Germline V gene lookup returns CDR1 SNHLY and CDR2 FYNNEI. V lost 1 base to trimming and J lost 2 bases, with 6 bases between them. TCRdb's table, derived via immunoSEQ multiplex PCR, lists solely in-frame clones and lacks some. The sample has more than 150,000 clones; 88% are singletons. This entry is derived from a study of T cell responses to AZD1222 COVID-19 vaccine. Regarding the study as a whole: Just a handful of AZD1222 recipients tested seropositive at baseline. Mostly white British, mostly female donors; authors suggested clonal diversity may be underestimated. Vaccine-associated CD4 TCRs spanned spike, dominant at 160-218 and 743-854.

The gene calls are TRBV2 and TRBJ1-5; D uncertain. The source was peripheral blood, collected after recovery from COVID-19. The TCR originated in an adult who had recovered from COVID-19. The CDR3 region is CASSEVGGNQPQHF. CDR3 DNA sequence: TGTGCCAGCAGTGAAGTCGGGGGCAATCAGCCCCAGCATTTT.